A selection of T cell receptor beta chains follows, all from one sample in a study of blood T cell repertoires in COVID-19. Generated by immunoSEQ multiplex PCR, the TCRdb table keeps only in-frame clones and is missing some. The top ten clones hold just over 2.5% of a sample with 200,000 to 250,000 clones, around 90% of them seen once. Sequenced material: PBMCs or T cells enriched from blood (not recorded which). These receptors came from a woman aged 25-40 years with acute COVID-19. The CDR3 runs from the conserved cysteine through the conserved F or W. The D gene is left open where the match is weak. Where a row states a size, it is once, few, many or the class of an expanded clone; other rows omit it.

J gene: TRBJ1-1; clone size: NA; D gene: NA; V gene: TRBV6-2/TRBV6-3; CDR3 DNA: TGTGCCAGCAGTCCACCCAGGTTTGGTATAAACACTGAAGCTTTCTTT; CDR3 protein: CASSPPRFGINTEAFF
J gene: TRBJ1-2; clone size: NA; D gene: NA; V gene: TRBV6-5; CDR3 DNA: TGTGCCAGCAGAAAGACAGGAGCTAACTATGGCTACACCTTC; CDR3 protein: CASRKTGANYGYTF
J gene: TRBJ1-4; clone size: few; D gene: TRBD1; V gene: TRBV6-5; CDR3 DNA: TGTGCCAGCAGTTACCGGCCCGGGGACAGGGGTCGAAAACTGTTTTTT; CDR3 protein: CASSYRPGDRGRKLFF
J gene: TRBJ2-2; clone size: NA; D gene: NA; V gene: TRBV7-8; CDR3 DNA: TGTGCCAGCAGCTTACGGGGGGCGGGTACTGGGGAGCTGTTTTTT; CDR3 protein: CASSLRGAGTGELFF
J gene: TRBJ2-5; clone size: NA; D gene: NA; V gene: TRBV5-1; CDR3 DNA: TGCGCCAGCAGCACACAAGAGACCCAGTACTTC; CDR3 protein: CASSTQETQYF
J gene: TRBJ2-3; clone size: NA; D gene: TRBD2; V gene: TRBV19; CDR3 DNA: TGTGCCACCACTAGCGGGGGGATCACAGATACGCAGTATTTT; CDR3 protein: CATTSGGITDTQYF
J gene: TRBJ1-2; clone size: NA; D gene: NA; V gene: TRBV7-8; CDR3 DNA: TGTGCCAGCAGCGCGCGAACAGGTCCACCTAACTATGGCTACACCTTC; CDR3 protein: CASSARTGPPNYGYTF
J gene: TRBJ1-2; clone size: NA; D gene: NA; V gene: TRBV12-3/TRBV12-4; CDR3 DNA: TGTGCCAGCAGTTTGGGGGGGGCGAGTGGCTACACCTTC; CDR3 protein: CASSLGGASGYTF
J gene: TRBJ2-7; clone size: NA; D gene: NA; V gene: TRBV7-8; CDR3 DNA: TGTGCCAGCAGCTTAGCGGGACATCATACCTACGAGCAGTACTTC; CDR3 protein: CASSLAGHHTYEQYF
J gene: TRBJ2-3; clone size: NA; D gene: NA; V gene: TRBV5-1; CDR3 DNA: TGCGCCAGCATGCAGGGATCCGCAGATACGCAGTATTTT; CDR3 protein: CASMQGSADTQYF
J gene: TRBJ1-1; clone size: NA; D gene: TRBD1; V gene: TRBV2; CDR3 DNA: TGTGCCAGCAGAGCGTACACTGGACAGGTGGGAAAGAACACTGAAGCTTTCTTT; CDR3 protein: CASRAYTGQVGKNTEAFF
J gene: TRBJ2-3; clone size: NA; D gene: NA; V gene: TRBV6-5; CDR3 DNA: TGTGCCAGCAGTTTTACAGCCACAGATACGCAGTATTTT; CDR3 protein: CASSFTATDTQYF
J gene: TRBJ2-1; clone size: NA; D gene: NA; V gene: TRBV2; CDR3 DNA: TGTGCCAGCAGTGAAAGTGGGACTTTCTACAATGAGCAGTTCTTC; CDR3 protein: CASSESGTFYNEQFF
J gene: TRBJ2-5; clone size: once; D gene: NA; V gene: TRBV12-3/TRBV12-4; CDR3 DNA: TGTGCCAGCAGAGCAGGGGACCAAGAGACCCAGTACTTC; CDR3 protein: CASRAGDQETQYF
J gene: TRBJ1-1; clone size: NA; D gene: NA; V gene: TRBV11-2; CDR3 DNA: TGTGCCAGCAGCTCCGTGGTTTCGAGCCTTGAAGCTTTCTTT; CDR3 protein: CASSSVVSSLEAFF
J gene: TRBJ1-1; clone size: NA; D gene: NA; V gene: TRBV9; CDR3 DNA: TGTGCCAGCAGCGTAGGGGGGTGGACAGCGGAAAACACTGAAGCTTTCTTT; CDR3 protein: CASSVGGWTAENTEAFF
J gene: TRBJ2-3; clone size: NA; D gene: TRBD2; V gene: TRBV11-3; CDR3 DNA: TGTGCCAGCAGCTTACCGGGACTAGCGGGGGGCACAGATACGCAGTATTTT; CDR3 protein: CASSLPGLAGGTDTQYF
J gene: TRBJ1-1; clone size: NA; D gene: NA; V gene: TRBV2; CDR3 DNA: TGTGCCAGCGACGACGGCCCGGGGACTGAAGCTTTCTTT; CDR3 protein: CASDDGPGTEAFF
J gene: TRBJ1-5; clone size: NA; D gene: TRBD1; V gene: TRBV5-6; CDR3 DNA: TGTGCCAGCACGAAAGGGGGCCGGGGTCAGCCCCAGCATTTT; CDR3 protein: CASTKGGRGQPQHF
J gene: TRBJ1-1; clone size: NA; D gene: TRBD1; V gene: TRBV30; CDR3 DNA: TGTGCCTGGAGAGGACAGGTGAACACTGAAGCTTTCTTT; CDR3 protein: CAWRGQVNTEAFF
J gene: TRBJ2-1; clone size: NA; D gene: TRBD2; V gene: TRBV15; CDR3 DNA: TGTGCCACCAGCACAGCCGGGACTAGCCGTTTTAATGAGCAGTTCTTC; CDR3 protein: CATSTAGTSRFNEQFF
J gene: TRBJ1-5; clone size: NA; D gene: NA; V gene: TRBV15; CDR3 DNA: TGTGCCACCAGCAGGCAGGACAATCAGCCCCAGCATTTT; CDR3 protein: CATSRQDNQPQHF
J gene: TRBJ1-5; clone size: NA; D gene: NA; V gene: TRBV27; CDR3 DNA: TGTGCCAGCAGTCGGACTAGGGATCGGCCCCAGCATTTT; CDR3 protein: CASSRTRDRPQHF
J gene: TRBJ1-5; clone size: NA; D gene: TRBD1; V gene: TRBV3-1/TRBV3-2; CDR3 DNA: TGTGCCAGCAGCCAAGGAGGGGGCCTTTCCAATCAGCCCCAGCATTTT; CDR3 protein: CASSQGGGLSNQPQHF
J gene: TRBJ1-2; clone size: once; D gene: TRBD1; V gene: TRBV6-1; CDR3 DNA: TGTGCCAGCAGTGACGCGACAGGGATATATGGCTACACCTTC; CDR3 protein: CASSDATGIYGYTF
J gene: TRBJ1-1; clone size: NA; D gene: TRBD1; V gene: TRBV5-1; CDR3 DNA: TGCGCCAGCAGCGTGGGACAGCCGAGCTTGAACACTGAAGCTTTCTTT; CDR3 protein: CASSVGQPSLNTEAFF
J gene: TRBJ2-1; clone size: NA; D gene: TRBD2; V gene: TRBV5-1; CDR3 DNA: TGCGCCAGCAGATCAGGACTAGCGGGACACTCCTACAATGAGCAGTTCTTC; CDR3 protein: CASRSGLAGHSYNEQFF
J gene: TRBJ2-7; clone size: once; D gene: TRBD1; V gene: TRBV27; CDR3 DNA: TGTGCCAGCTCCCCCCGCAAGACAGGGGGCAATCAGCAGTACTTC; CDR3 protein: CASSPRKTGGNQQYF
J gene: TRBJ2-1; clone size: NA; D gene: NA; V gene: TRBV12-1; CDR3 DNA: TGTGCCAGCAGCTTTGCTCCTAGCGGGGGGAACTACAATGAGCAGTTCTTC; CDR3 protein: CASSFAPSGGNYNEQFF
J gene: TRBJ1-3; clone size: NA; D gene: TRBD1; V gene: TRBV5-5; CDR3 DNA: TGTGCCAGCAGCTCAATCCGGGACAGGGGAAACACCATATATTTT; CDR3 protein: CASSSIRDRGNTIYF
J gene: TRBJ1-5; clone size: NA; D gene: NA; V gene: TRBV10-3; CDR3 DNA: TGTGCCATCAGTGGGGGGGATAATCAGCCCCAGCATTTT; CDR3 protein: CAISGGDNQPQHF
J gene: TRBJ2-1; clone size: few; D gene: TRBD2; V gene: TRBV6-5; CDR3 DNA: TGTGCCAGCAGTTACGAGCGGGGGGGCCATGAGCAGTTCTTC; CDR3 protein: CASSYERGGHEQFF
J gene: TRBJ1-6; clone size: NA; D gene: NA; V gene: TRBV5-5; CDR3 DNA: TGTGCCAGCAGCTTGGCTAGGAACGTGGTTACTTCACCCCTCCACTTT; CDR3 protein: CASSLARNVVTSPLHF
J gene: TRBJ1-5; clone size: NA; D gene: NA; V gene: TRBV13; CDR3 DNA: TGTGCCAGCAGCTTAGGGGCAGGCAATCAGCCCCAGCATTTT; CDR3 protein: CASSLGAGNQPQHF
J gene: TRBJ1-6; clone size: NA; D gene: NA; V gene: TRBV19; CDR3 DNA: TGTGCCAGTAGTTCGGACATACCCTTTTCACCCCTCCACTTT; CDR3 protein: CASSSDIPFSPLHF
J gene: TRBJ1-3; clone size: NA; D gene: NA; V gene: TRBV30; CDR3 DNA: TGTGCCTGGAGCTCGGACAGTGGTTTTGGAAACACCATATATTTT; CDR3 protein: CAWSSDSGFGNTIYF
J gene: TRBJ1-5; clone size: NA; D gene: NA; V gene: TRBV4-1; CDR3 DNA: TGCGCCAGCAGCCAAGAGGCAGGGAAGAATCAGCCCCAGCATTTT; CDR3 protein: CASSQEAGKNQPQHF
J gene: TRBJ2-3; clone size: NA; D gene: NA; V gene: TRBV5-1; CDR3 DNA: TGCGCCAGCAGACAGGGCACAGATACGCAGTATTTT; CDR3 protein: CASRQGTDTQYF
J gene: TRBJ1-4; clone size: once; D gene: TRBD1; V gene: TRBV5-4; CDR3 DNA: TGTGCCAGCAGCCCAGCAGGGGGCAGTGGTGAAAAACTGTTTTTT; CDR3 protein: CASSPAGGSGEKLFF
J gene: TRBJ2-7; clone size: NA; D gene: NA; V gene: TRBV12-3/TRBV12-4; CDR3 DNA: TGTGCCAGCAGTTTGGGGCGGAACTACGAGCAGTACTTC; CDR3 protein: CASSLGRNYEQYF
J gene: TRBJ1-6; clone size: NA; D gene: TRBD1; V gene: TRBV7-2; CDR3 DNA: TGTGCCAGCAGCTTAGCGGGACAGATGGATTCACCCCTCCACTTT; CDR3 protein: CASSLAGQMDSPLHF
J gene: TRBJ1-3; clone size: NA; D gene: NA; V gene: TRBV6-5; CDR3 DNA: TGTGCCATACAACAGCCCTCTGGAAACACCATATATTTT; CDR3 protein: CAIQQPSGNTIYF
J gene: TRBJ1-5; clone size: NA; D gene: NA; V gene: TRBV19; CDR3 DNA: TGTGCCAGTAGTATAAATGGGGCCCATCAGCCCCAGCATTTT; CDR3 protein: CASSINGAHQPQHF
J gene: TRBJ2-3; clone size: NA; D gene: NA; V gene: TRBV5-4; CDR3 DNA: TGTGCCAGCAGCTTGGACCGCAGCGGATCTAGCACAGATACGCAGTATTTT; CDR3 protein: CASSLDRSGSSTDTQYF
J gene: TRBJ2-7; clone size: NA; D gene: NA; V gene: TRBV4-3; CDR3 DNA: TGCGCCAGCAGCCAAGAACGATGGGCGGGTTACGAGCAGTACTTC; CDR3 protein: CASSQERWAGYEQYF